This TCR beta chain was sequenced for a study of blood T cell repertoires in COVID-19. Study context: Material from acute and convalescent COVID-19 was sourced from the United States, Italy and Spain.

Cohorts were assigned according to the clinical history that participants reported. During the 2 weeks before they entered the study, exposed participants had met someone with a PCR-confirmed or clinician-diagnosed COVID-19 case. The germline V gene encodes CDR1 MGHRA and CDR2 YSYEKL. The trim removed 3 bases at V and 7 bases at J, leaving 15 bases unmatched. The CDR3 contains 17 residues. Methods used by the authors: Estimation of nucleated cell counts was performed using reference gene primer amplification. The assay was immunoSEQ multiplex PCR, and TCRdb's table has in-frame clones only and misses some. The DNA was the basis for D and trimming; V, J and clone size are from that table. The table records about 300,000 clones, 89% of them present only once.

The specimen was PBMCs or T cells enriched from blood (not recorded which). The sequence derives from a woman between 50 and 59 years old who had been exposed to COVID-19. The chain carries TRBV4-1 and TRBJ2-1, with 7 bases that match TRBD1. The CDR3 sequence: CASSHPSGRGLPNEQFF. The CDR3 DNA follows: TGCGCCAGCAGCCACCCTTCCGGTAGGGGGCTTCCAAATGAGCAGTTCTTC.